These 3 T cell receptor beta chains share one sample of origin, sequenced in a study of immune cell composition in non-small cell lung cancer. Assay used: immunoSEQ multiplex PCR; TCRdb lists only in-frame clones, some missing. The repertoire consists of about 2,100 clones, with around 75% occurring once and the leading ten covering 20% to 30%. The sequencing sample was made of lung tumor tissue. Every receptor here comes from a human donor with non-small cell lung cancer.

CDR3: CASSLGRLLEQYF. The CDR3 DNA is TGTGCCAGCAGCTTAGGTCGTCTTCTCGAGCAGTACTTC. The chain joins TRBV7-2 to TRBJ2-7; unclear D gene. The CDR3 extends over 13 amino acids. V was trimmed by 1 base and J by 6 bases, leaving 10 bases between them. Germline V gene lookup returns CDR1 SGHTA and CDR2 FQGNSA.

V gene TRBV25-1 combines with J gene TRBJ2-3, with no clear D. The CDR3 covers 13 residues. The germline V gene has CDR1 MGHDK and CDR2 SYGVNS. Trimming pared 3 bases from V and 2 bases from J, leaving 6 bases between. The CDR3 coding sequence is TGTGCCAGCAGTGACAGTGACACAGATACGCAGTATTTT. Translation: CASSDSDTDTQYF.

CDR3 sequence: CASSQDTGVGELFF. Here the CDR3 DNA reads TGCGCCAGCAGCCAGGATACAGGGGTCGGGGAGCTGTTTTTT. This rearrangement joins TRBV4-3 to TRBJ2-2; 7 bases map to TRBD1. The CDR3 consists of 14 residues. Trimming removed 3 bases from V and 7 bases from J; junction bases left unmatched: 5. Germline CDR1 is LGHNA and CDR2 is YSLEER.